Listed here is a single T cell receptor beta chain. This sample is drawn from a study of cytotoxic CD8 clonotypes in ibrutinib-treated CLL. V gave up 1 base and J gave up 8 bases; unmatched junction bases: 3. Germline lookup yields CDR1 GTSNPN and CDR2 SVGIG (reference sequence). This CDR3 has 13 amino acids. TCRdb keeps only in-frame clones here, not all; method: immunoSEQ multiplex PCR. The sample holds 110,000 to 150,000 clones, 75% to 80% seen once. This chain connects TRBV30 to TRBJ2-1, with 9 nucleotides matching TRBD2. The specimen was PBMCs, collected after 24 months of ibrutinib treatment. The receptor was isolated from a human donor with chronic lymphocytic leukemia. The CDR3 sequence is CAWSDGLAYEQFF. CDR3 DNA sequence: TGTGCCTGGAGTGACGGACTAGCGTATGAGCAGTTCTTC.